The clone carrying this T cell receptor beta chain occurred once. Generated by immunoSEQ multiplex PCR, the TCRdb table keeps only in-frame clones and is missing some. This table has some 240,000 clones, about 90% appearing once. This entry is derived from a study of blood T cell repertoires in COVID-19. Study overall: Nucleic acid was either cDNA or gDNA, and it came from T cells, B-cell-depleted T cells, or PBMCs.

Recruits, aged roughly 18 to 100 years, lived in around 24 US areas. The germline CDR1 and CDR2 sequences are SGHRS and YFSETQ. CDR3 length equals 14 residues. V gave up 0 bases and J gave up 1 base, with 5 bases separating them. Material: PBMCs or T cells enriched from blood (not recorded which). The chain uses TRBV5-1 and TRBJ2-4, with D unclear. This TCR was sampled from a woman between 40 and 50 years old with acute COVID-19. The CDR3 DNA sequence: TGCGCCAGCAGCTTGGACGGGGCCAAAAACATTCAGTACTTC. Encoded protein: CASSLDGAKNIQYF.